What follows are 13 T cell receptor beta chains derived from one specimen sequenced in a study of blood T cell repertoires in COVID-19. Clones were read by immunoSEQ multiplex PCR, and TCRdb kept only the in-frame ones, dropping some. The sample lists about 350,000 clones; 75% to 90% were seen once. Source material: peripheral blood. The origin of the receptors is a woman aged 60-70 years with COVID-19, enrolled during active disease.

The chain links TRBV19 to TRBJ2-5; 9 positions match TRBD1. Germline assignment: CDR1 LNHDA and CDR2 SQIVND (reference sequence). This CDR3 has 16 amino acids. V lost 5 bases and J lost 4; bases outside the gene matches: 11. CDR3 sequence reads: CASSERGQGGRETQYF. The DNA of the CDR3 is TGTGCCAGTAGTGAGCGGGGACAGGGAGGCCGAGAGACCCAGTACTTC.

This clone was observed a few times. CDR3 loop: CASSFGVTTYEQYF. In nucleotides, the CDR3 is TGCGCCAGCAGCTTCGGGGTCACTACCTACGAGCAGTACTTC. The chain links TRBV5-1 to TRBJ2-7, with D maybe TRBD2 (5 bases). Germline CDR1 and CDR2: SGHRS and YFSETQ. The CDR3 sequence is 14 residues long. Trimming cost V 2 bases and J 2 bases, with 11 bases left between them.

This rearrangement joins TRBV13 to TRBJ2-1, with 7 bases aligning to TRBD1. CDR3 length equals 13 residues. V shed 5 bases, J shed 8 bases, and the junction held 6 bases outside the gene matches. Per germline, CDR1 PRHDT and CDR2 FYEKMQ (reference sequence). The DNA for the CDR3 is TGTGCCAGCAGCCCTGACAGGGAGCATGAGCAGTTCTTC. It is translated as CASSPDREHEQFF.

The CDR3: CASSFTENTEAFF. CDR3 nucleotides: TGTGCCAGCAGCTTTACAGAGAACACTGAAGCTTTCTTT. The chain has TRBV14 and TRBJ1-1, with unresolved D. With 5 bases removed from V and 1 base from J, the gap between germline ends came to 8 bases. CDR1 SGHDN and CDR2 FVKESK come from the germline V gene. CDR3 length: 13 residues.

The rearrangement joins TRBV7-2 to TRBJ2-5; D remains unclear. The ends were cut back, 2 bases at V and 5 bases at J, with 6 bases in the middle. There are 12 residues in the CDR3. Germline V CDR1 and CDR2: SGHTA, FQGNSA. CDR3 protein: CASSLSRETQYF. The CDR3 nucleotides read TGTGCCAGCAGCTTATCTAGGGAGACCCAGTACTTC.

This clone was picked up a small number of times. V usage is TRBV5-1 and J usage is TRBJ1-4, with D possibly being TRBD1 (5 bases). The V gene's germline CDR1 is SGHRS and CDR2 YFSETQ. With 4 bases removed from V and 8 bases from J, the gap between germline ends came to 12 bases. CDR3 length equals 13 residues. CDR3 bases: TGCGCCAGCAGCGGGGCCCCCCTAGAAAAACTGTTTTTT. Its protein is CASSGAPLEKLFF.

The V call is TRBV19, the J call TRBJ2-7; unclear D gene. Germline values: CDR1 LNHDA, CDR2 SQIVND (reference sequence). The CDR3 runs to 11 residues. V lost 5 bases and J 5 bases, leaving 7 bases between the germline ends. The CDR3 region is CASSYSHEQYF. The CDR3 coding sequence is TGTGCCAGTAGTTATTCCCACGAGCAGTACTTC.

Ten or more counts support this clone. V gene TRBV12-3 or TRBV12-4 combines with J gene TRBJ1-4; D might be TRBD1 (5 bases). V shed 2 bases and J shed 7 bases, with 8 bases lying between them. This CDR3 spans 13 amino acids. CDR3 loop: CASSLYQGEKLFF. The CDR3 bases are TGTGCCAGCAGTTTATATCAGGGTGAAAAACTGTTTTTT.

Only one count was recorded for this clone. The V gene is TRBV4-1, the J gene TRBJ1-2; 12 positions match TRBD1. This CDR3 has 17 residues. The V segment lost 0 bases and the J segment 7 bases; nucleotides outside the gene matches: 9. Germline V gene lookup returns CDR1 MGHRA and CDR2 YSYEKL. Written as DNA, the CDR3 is TGCGCCAGCAGCCAAGATACCGGGACAGGGGGCGCGGGTGGCTACACCTTC. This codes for CASSQDTGTGGAGGYTF.

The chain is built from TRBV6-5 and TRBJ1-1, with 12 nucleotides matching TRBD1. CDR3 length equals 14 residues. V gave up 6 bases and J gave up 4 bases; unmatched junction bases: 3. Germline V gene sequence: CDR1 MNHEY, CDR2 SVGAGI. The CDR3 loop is CASRRDRGPTEAFF. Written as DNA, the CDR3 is TGTGCCAGCAGGCGGGACAGGGGGCCCACTGAAGCTTTCTTT.

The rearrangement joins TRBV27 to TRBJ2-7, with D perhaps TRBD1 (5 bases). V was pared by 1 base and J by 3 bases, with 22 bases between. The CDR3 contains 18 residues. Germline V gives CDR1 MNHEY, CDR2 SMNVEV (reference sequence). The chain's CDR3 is CASSLLSRGRLPYYEQYF. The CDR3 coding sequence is TGTGCCAGCAGTTTATTATCTAGGGGCAGGCTCCCATACTACGAGCAGTACTTC.

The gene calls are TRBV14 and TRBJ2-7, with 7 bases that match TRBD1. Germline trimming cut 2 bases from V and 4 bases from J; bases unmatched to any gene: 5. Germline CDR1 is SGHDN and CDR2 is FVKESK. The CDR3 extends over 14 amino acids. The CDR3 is CASSQTTGVYEQYF. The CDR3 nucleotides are TGTGCCAGCAGCCAAACTACAGGGGTATACGAGCAGTACTTC.

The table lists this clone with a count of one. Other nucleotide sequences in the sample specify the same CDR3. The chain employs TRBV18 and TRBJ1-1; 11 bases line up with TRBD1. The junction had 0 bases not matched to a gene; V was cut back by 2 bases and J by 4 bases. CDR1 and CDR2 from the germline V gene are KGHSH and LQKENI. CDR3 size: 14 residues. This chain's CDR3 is CASSPGTGGTEAFF. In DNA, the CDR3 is TGTGCCAGCTCACCAGGGACAGGGGGCACTGAAGCTTTCTTT.